This record concerns one T cell receptor beta chain sequence. This sample is drawn from a study of T cells after yellow fever vaccination. This CDR3 comprises 14 residues. The germline V gene has CDR1 SGDLS and CDR2 YYNGEE. Trimming left V 4 bases short and J 3 bases short, with 13 bases between. In making TCR cDNA, 5'RACE template switching added a universal primer site and UMIs to it. TCRdb recomputed calls from the 5' RACE reads with MiXCR, one row per CDR3 protein. Of some 320,000 distinct CDR3 sequences in the sample, roughly 8.7% were seen once. This receptor was obtained from a man between 18 and 29 years old who received the YFV17D yellow fever vaccine. J is TRBJ1-1 and V is TRBV9, with a tentative D call TRBD1 (5 bases). The sample in question was CD4+ T cells sorted from PBMCs, obtained 5 days after the yellow fever booster vaccination. CDR3 in amino acids: CASSPTGVDTEAFF. The CDR3 DNA reads TGTGCCAGCAGCCCAACAGGAGTGGACACTGAAGCTTTCTTT.